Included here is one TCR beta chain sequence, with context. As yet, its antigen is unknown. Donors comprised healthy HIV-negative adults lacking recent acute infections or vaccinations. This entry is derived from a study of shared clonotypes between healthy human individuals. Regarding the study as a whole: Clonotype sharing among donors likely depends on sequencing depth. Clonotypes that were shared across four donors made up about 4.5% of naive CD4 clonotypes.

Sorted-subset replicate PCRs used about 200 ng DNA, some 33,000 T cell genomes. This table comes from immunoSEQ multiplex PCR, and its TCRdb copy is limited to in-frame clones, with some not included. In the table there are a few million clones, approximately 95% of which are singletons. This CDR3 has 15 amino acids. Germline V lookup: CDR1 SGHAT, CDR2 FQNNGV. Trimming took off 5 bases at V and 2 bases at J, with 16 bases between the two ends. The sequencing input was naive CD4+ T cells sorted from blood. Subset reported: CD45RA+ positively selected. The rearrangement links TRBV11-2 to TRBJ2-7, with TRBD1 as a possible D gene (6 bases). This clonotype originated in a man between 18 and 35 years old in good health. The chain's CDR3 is CASSPPQGHTYEQYF. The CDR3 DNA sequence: TGTGCCAGCAGCCCTCCGCAGGGGCATACCTACGAGCAGTACTTC.